This TCR beta chain originates from a study of cytomegalovirus exposure and HLA in healthy donors. Findings of the study overall: HLA restriction was apparent for most CMV-associated TCR beta chains in a later analysis. Most sequenced TCRs were rare (though some public TCRs occurred in many donors). Reports described diagnosis of cytomegalovirus status by the classifier as highly specific and sensitive.

Turning to this clone: The target antigen is unknown.

The PCR contained 60 Vbeta and 13 Jbeta primers. Clones were read by immunoSEQ multiplex PCR, and TCRdb kept only the in-frame ones, dropping some. The table includes some 91,000 clones, about 75% detected once. This CDR3 has 17 amino acids. Germline-derived CDR1 and CDR2 are SEHNR and FQNEAQ (reference sequence). J lost 2 bases, V lost 0 bases, and 5 bases had no gene match. The sequence derives from a man in his forties in good health and CMV-seropositive. Sequenced: PBMCs. J is TRBJ2-5 and V is TRBV7-9, with TRBD2 matching over 11 bases. The CDR3 DNA sequence: TGTGCCAGCAGCTTAGCTAGCGGGGGGGCGGGGCAAGAGACCCAGTACTTC. Translated, it gives CASSLASGGAGQETQYF.